The text below deals with one T cell receptor (beta chain). This clone has only a few counts. The antigen this receptor binds is unknown. No base-level quality is on record; no much larger clone is a single base apart. The sample originates from a study of cytomegalovirus exposure and HLA in healthy donors (dated by TCRdb to 2016 to 2017). Broadly, across the study: An earlier analysis of approximately 640 of the donors reported about 290 Gb of sequence data and around 110 million unique TCR beta sequences from 150 million to 200 million T cells. Roughly 300 gigabases of sequencing data and approximately 91 million unique TCR sequences made up an early release that covered nearly 650 HLA-typed donors. The genetic ancestry cluster associated with self-reported Caucasian donors included 81% of the 300 to 450 genotyped donors. The aim of the study was to test whether cataloging public T cell receptors could identify signatures of past pathogen exposure. Using immunosequencing, the study profiled T cell repertoires from about 650 subjects and related those repertoires to cytomegalovirus serostatus. In addition to the first cohort of approximately 650 subjects, a separate validation cohort of 120 different subjects was used. To predict cytomegalovirus infection status, the study combined high-throughput TCR immunosequencing, statistical association of individual TCRs with disease status, and machine learning. In a later analysis, previously published TCR beta repertoires from hundreds of donors were re-analyzed and high-resolution HLA genotyping was added so that TCR occurrence patterns could be studied. Rather than drawing on any new phenotypic data, the later analysis identified candidate immune exposures from TCR beta sequences and the way those sequences occurred across donors. To decide whether each TCR beta V gene segment behaved as functional or pseudogenic, an earlier analysis of approximately 620 of the donors relied on high-throughput TCR beta sequencing. Donor age, sex, ethnicity and CMV serostatus were collected together with the repertoire data. Genome-wide SNP genotypes for about 65% of the 666 donors were used in a later genetic analysis, which treated that subset as a discovery cohort. Every repertoire in the discovery cohort had been generated on one and the same sequencing platform. Both class I and class II loci were covered by HLA typing, at four-digit resolution. The number of donors typed differed by locus, with roughly 629-640 for A, B, C, DRB1 and DQB1, around 560 for DQA1, 606 for DPA1, and around 430 for DPB1. A handful of DR-DQ haplotypes were treated as single units for association and clustering because of strong linkage in the cohort. Among several hundred genotyped donors of the cohort, an average of around 220,000 unique TCR beta nucleotide sequences was sequenced per donor, of which about 18% were non-productive.

Inclusive of the bounding cysteine and phenylalanine, the CDR3 is 14 residues long. The DNA shown is the 42-base CDR3, in frame from base 1. A distance of 18 bases separates the germline ends of V and J, which lose 4 bases and 8 bases respectively. The germline V gene gives CDR1 as SGHDT and CDR2 as YYEEEE. Here is what the overall study found, with its caveats: CMV serostatus was the only immune exposure information available for the cohort. The study gave a list of 150 to 200 TCR beta chains associated with cytomegalovirus. A later analysis reported that several top co-occurrence clusters appeared linked to parvovirus B19, influenza, CMV and Epstein-Barr virus. Broadly in line with IMGT annotations, most TCR beta V segments showed up in productive rearrangements about 87% or about 30% of the time in an earlier analysis of around 600 of the donors. Most TCR sequences were observed very rarely across donors, whereas some public TCRs were present in many individuals. Fewer than 20 rarely observed V segments, including chromosome 9 orphons, were excluded from the earlier analysis of about 610 of the donors because counts were too low. Compared with equally common non-associated chains, HLA-associated TCR beta chains in a later analysis were more clonally expanded and had lower generation probabilities. The cohort was sequenced for TCR beta chains only, and without alpha or paired-chain data the features that could be detected were limited. In a later analysis, most CMV-associated TCR beta chains were found to appear HLA-restricted, with HLA associations seemingly driven largely by CMV exposure. The classifier was reported to diagnose cytomegalovirus status with high specificity and sensitivity in both the original and validation cohorts. Roughly uniform sequencing depth across donors was assumed in presence/absence analyses, although this assumption may not hold. A later analysis associated around 16,000 TCR beta sequences with specific HLA alleles at a false discovery rate of 0.05. In vitro tests confirmed that three of the cytomegalovirus-associated TCR beta chains recognize cytomegalovirus antigens. A further reported finding was that TCR beta sequences accurately predicted the HLA-A and HLA-B alleles for most subjects in the first cohort. The authors suggested that the approach could potentially be generalized to other disease states and immunological phenotypes. Because HLA typing was missing for some donors at each locus, association tests included only the typed subset. A later genetic analysis associated a missense DCLRE1C variant with V-gene and J-gene trimming of TCR beta chains, and an independent cohort replicated the association. Linkage disequilibrium might explain the correlated functional status among segregating V segments, but an unknown experimental factor could not be ruled out. In a later analysis, the rate of TCR association differed among HLA loci, with DRB1 alleles having the most associated TCRs and HLA-C alleles having the fewest. A later genetic analysis reported fewer N-insertions in productive TCRs among donors in an Asian-associated ancestry cluster than the roughly 700-donor mean. When HLA alleles, especially DR and DQ, strongly co-occurred, TCR associations were difficult to assign to individual alleles. Some IMGT-functional V segments, including TRBV6-2 and TRBV6-3, could not be distinguished by the 87-base-pair reads and were therefore excluded. A cluster of highly shared sequence variants was judged likely to represent a technical artifact of the sequencing pipeline.

In total, 600 or so healthy bone marrow donors made up the cohort. At the time of sampling, every cohort member was nominally healthy, though immune exposures that went unrecorded were likely present. The donor was CMV seronegative and was included in the group of a few hundred seronegative cohort members. Every donor gave a peripheral blood sample, and the peripheral blood mononuclear cells from that sample were used for TCR beta sequencing. The Qiagen DNeasy Blood Extraction Kit was used to extract genomic DNA from the blood cell samples. Libraries were prepared through the immunoSEQ multiplex PCR assay. The multiplex PCR relied on a mix of 60 forward primers for TCR Vbeta segments and 13 reverse primers for TCR Jbeta segments. A multiplex PCR assay on genomic DNA amplified the CDR3 region of rearranged TCR beta genes. On the Illumina HiSeq System, the amplified TCR beta libraries were sequenced as 87-base-pair reads. In the authors' own workflow: Across the roughly 640 repertoires, a later analysis counted about 81 million unique TCR beta chains, approximately 10 million of which were shared by at least two donors. To remove PCR and sequencing errors, raw reads were error-corrected and collapsed into unique sequences using a nearest-neighbor algorithm that merged closely related sequences. V, D and J gene segments were assigned by aligning CDR3 sequences to IMGT reference sequences. Each retained sequence needed at least a six-nucleotide match to both a V gene segment and a J gene segment. A rearrangement counted as productive if the CDR3 had no stop codons and remained in frame with V and J, and every other rearrangement counted as non-productive. CDR3 was defined by IMGT convention, running from the second conserved V-encoded cysteine to the conserved J-encoded phenylalanine. In an earlier analysis of 587 of the donors, sequences lacking an unambiguous match to a single V gene segment were excluded. In an earlier analysis of around 600 of the donors, V segments were called functional above 56.7% productive rearrangements and were called segregating when the between-donor standard deviation exceeded 5%. A statistical classification framework was built to diagnose cytomegalovirus status from the catalog of TCR beta chain sequences. In a later analysis, TCR nucleotide sequences were compared against IMGT/GENE-DB human TR gene sequences so that V and J genes could be assigned. The TCRdist pipeline was used in a later analysis to assign CDR3 sequences and most-parsimonious VDJ recombination scenarios. In a later analysis, each TCR beta chain was defined by its CDR3 amino acid sequence together with its V-gene family, and reads without a unique V-gene family were excluded. In a later analysis, fewer than 650 highly shared, low-generation-probability nucleotide sequences were removed to address suspected cross-contamination and a sequencing artifact. For each public chain, a later analysis derived a clonal expansion index from normalized ranks of inferred template counts within each repertoire. In a later analysis, generation probabilities were computed using a VDJ recombination model fitted to out-of-frame rearrangements, and the results were checked against IGoR. In a later analysis, TCR-TCR, TCR-HLA and TCR-CMV co-occurrence was scored with hypergeometric tests, and a repertoire-size bias correction was applied to TCR pairs. A later analysis estimated false discovery rates by permuting HLA or CMV assignments 20 times. In a later analysis, co-occurring TCRs were grouped using DBSCAN, with TCRdist sequence similarity added in when clustering inside HLA-allele-positive subsets. Repertoires with fewer than 30,000 or more than 120,000 public chains were left out of co-occurrence clustering, as were five repertoires with anomalous nucleotide sharing. TCRdb's version of the immuneACCESS table is confined to in-frame rearrangements and falls short of the full clone set. An unresolved V gene accounts for under half of the shortfall where checked; the remainder is of unknown origin. V, J and clone size were drawn from that table, and D and trimming were deduced from the DNA. This sample has 75,000 to 100,000 clones in its table, and about 70% of those were observed once. The leading ten clones occupy 8.2% of the sample.

The sequence was obtained from a man in his 60s in good health and CMV-seronegative. The sequencing sample was made of PBMCs. The rearrangement joined TRBV5-6 to TRBJ1-2; a weak D assignment points to TRBD1 (5 bases agree). The CDR3 region reads CASSRGRHRSGYTF. The DNA sequence is as follows: TGTGCCAGCAGCCGCGGCAGACACAGGTCGGGCTACACCTTC.